This T cell receptor beta chain originates from a study of blood T cell repertoires in COVID-19. Study context: PBMCs, B-cell-depleted T cells, or T cells provided the cDNA or gDNA that made up the material.

Authors' processing steps: Amplification with reference gene primers provided the estimates of nucleated cell counts. TCRdb keeps only in-frame clones here, not all; method: immunoSEQ multiplex PCR. D and trimming come from the DNA, and the V and J calls and clone size come from that table. The data show roughly 250,000 clones, 65% to 90% seen once. Trimming at V came to 0 bases and at J to 14 bases, leaving 1 base not matched to a gene. The CDR3 sequence is 12 residues long. Germline lookup yields CDR1 LGHDT and CDR2 YNNKEL (reference sequence). Sequencing was carried out using peripheral blood. The sequence came from a woman aged 55-70 years with active or convalescent COVID-19. This rearrangement joins TRBV3-1 (or the pseudogene TRBV3-2) to TRBJ2-1, with 10 bases matching TRBD2. The chain's CDR3 is CASSQDGLAEFF. The DNA for the CDR3 is TGTGCCAGCAGCCAAGACGGACTAGCGGAGTTCTTC.